The present T cell receptor (beta chain) was sequenced within a study of cytomegalovirus exposure and HLA in healthy donors (dated by TCRdb to about 2017). Some background on the complete study: An earlier analysis of under 600 of the donors reported 250 to 300 Gb of sequence data and more than 90 million unique TCR beta sequences from some 180 million T cells. Roughly 300 gigabases of sequencing data and roughly 81 million unique TCR sequences made up an early release that covered several hundred HLA-typed donors. Among the approximately 430 genotyped donors, roughly 80% belonged to the genetic ancestry cluster associated with self-reported Caucasian donors. The study aimed to test whether cataloging public T cell receptors could reveal signatures of past pathogen exposure. The study profiled the T cell repertoires of around 700 subjects by immunosequencing and related them to cytomegalovirus serostatus. Besides the first cohort of approximately 710 subjects, a separate validation cohort made up of 95 to 150 different subjects was used. To predict cytomegalovirus infection status, the study brought together high-throughput TCR immunosequencing, statistical association of individual TCRs with disease status, and machine learning. A later analysis re-examined previously published TCR beta repertoires from 610 or so donors and added high-resolution HLA genotyping to investigate patterns of TCR occurrence. Rather than using new phenotypic data, the later analysis identified candidate immune exposures from TCR beta sequences and from how often those sequences occurred across donors. To decide whether each TCR beta V gene segment behaved as functional or pseudogenic, an earlier analysis of some 600 of the donors relied on high-throughput TCR beta sequencing. Alongside the repertoire data, information on donor age, sex, ethnicity and CMV serostatus was compiled. In a later genetic analysis, genome-wide SNP genotypes for about three fifths of the roughly 670 donors were used, and that subset was treated as a discovery cohort. Every discovery cohort repertoire had been produced on one sequencing platform. HLA typing covered class I and class II loci at four-digit resolution. Typing coverage differed by locus: A, B, C, DRB1 and DQB1 were typed in about 620-640 donors, DQA1 in roughly 510, DPA1 in some 570, and DPB1 in just under 480. Four or five DR-DQ haplotypes were treated as single units for association and clustering because of strong linkage in the cohort. On average, 235,054 unique TCR beta nucleotide sequences were sequenced per donor among 398 genotyped donors of the cohort, with roughly 19% of those sequences being non-productive.

What the work shows at the level of the full study, not this receptor alone: According to a later analysis, most CMV-associated TCR beta chains appeared to be HLA-restricted, and the HLA associations seemed to be driven largely by CMV exposure. Correlated functional status among segregating V segments might reflect linkage disequilibrium, but an unknown experimental factor could not be ruled out. Only TCR beta chains were sequenced in this cohort, and the absence of alpha or paired-chain data limited detectable features. In a later analysis, some 17,000 TCR beta sequences were associated with specific HLA alleles at a false discovery rate of 0.05. Because HLA typing was missing for some donors at each locus, association tests included only the typed subset. CMV serostatus was the only immune exposure information available for the cohort. In a later analysis, HLA-associated TCR beta chains were found to be more clonally expanded and to have lower generation probabilities than equally common non-associated chains. When HLA alleles, especially DR and DQ, strongly co-occurred, attributing TCR associations to individual alleles was difficult. Because counts were too low, seventeen rarely observed V segments, including chromosome 9 orphons, were left out of the earlier analysis of 587 of the donors. In an earlier analysis of approximately 590 of the donors, most TCR beta V segments were observed in productive rearrangements about 90% or about 30% of the time, broadly matching IMGT annotations. In a later analysis, the rate of TCR association differed among HLA loci, with DRB1 alleles having the most associated TCRs and HLA-C alleles having the fewest. The sequencing pipeline was judged likely to have produced a cluster of highly shared sequence variants as a technical artifact. While some public TCRs were present in many individuals, most TCR sequences turned up only very rarely across donors. A later genetic analysis reported fewer N-insertions in productive TCRs among donors in an Asian-associated ancestry cluster than the roughly 620-donor mean. In the study, 164 TCR beta chains were listed as associated with cytomegalovirus. A further reported finding was that TCR beta sequences accurately predicted the HLA-A and HLA-B alleles for most subjects in the first cohort. A few of the identified cytomegalovirus-associated TCR beta chains were confirmed in vitro to be specific for cytomegalovirus antigens. Some IMGT-functional V segments, including TRBV6-2 and TRBV6-3, could not be told apart with the 87-base-pair reads, so those segments were excluded. According to a later analysis, parvovirus B19, influenza, CMV and Epstein-Barr virus appeared linked to several top co-occurrence clusters. V-gene and J-gene trimming of TCR beta chains was associated with a missense DCLRE1C variant in a later genetic analysis, and the association was replicated in an independent cohort. The classifier was reported to diagnose cytomegalovirus status with high specificity and sensitivity in both the original cohort and the validation cohort. Roughly uniform sequencing depth across donors was assumed in presence/absence analyses, although this assumption may not hold. According to the authors, the approach could potentially be generalized to other disease states and immunological phenotypes.

The CDR3 holds 12 amino acids from the cysteine to the phenylalanine. Solely the CDR3 DNA is kept, with 36 bases framed from the first base. Here V drops 5 bases and J drops 7 bases, and the junction holds 3 bases not matched to any gene. The germline V gene (reference sequence) provides CDR1 SEHNR and CDR2 FQNEAQ. The cohort consisted of 666 healthy bone marrow donors. At the time of sampling, all cohort members were nominally healthy, though unrecorded immune exposures were likely present. The donor tested CMV seropositive and was one of the 289 seropositive cohort members. Every donor gave a peripheral blood sample, and the peripheral blood mononuclear cells from that sample were used for TCR beta sequencing. The Qiagen DNeasy Blood Extraction Kit was used to extract genomic DNA from the blood cell samples. Details on this clone: It has no known antigen specificity. Per-base quality was not reported, and no clone a single base away is much larger than it.

The library was produced with the immunoSEQ multiplex PCR assay. For the multiplex PCR, a mixture combining 60 forward primers for TCR Vbeta segments and 13 reverse primers for TCR Jbeta segments was used. The CDR3 region of rearranged TCR beta genes was amplified from genomic DNA by a multiplex PCR assay. On the Illumina HiSeq System, the amplified TCR beta libraries were sequenced as 87-base-pair reads. The paper's processing steps were these. A later analysis tallied 75 million to 85 million unique TCR beta chains across the approximately 670 repertoires, and about 10 million of those chains were shared by two or more donors. A nearest-neighbor algorithm error-corrected the raw reads and collapsed the reads into unique sequences, merging closely related sequences to remove PCR and sequencing errors. To assign V, D and J gene segments, CDR3 sequences were aligned to IMGT reference sequences. For a sequence to be retained, at least a six-nucleotide match to both a V gene segment and a J gene segment was required. A rearrangement counted as productive if the CDR3 had no stop codons and remained in frame with V and J, and every other rearrangement counted as non-productive. CDR3 was defined by IMGT convention, running from the second conserved V-encoded cysteine to the conserved J-encoded phenylalanine. Sequences without an unambiguous match to a single V gene segment were excluded from the earlier analysis of about 600 of the donors. An earlier analysis of approximately 590 of the donors classified V segments as functional when productive rearrangements were above 56.7% and as segregating when the standard deviation between donors was above 5%. To diagnose cytomegalovirus status from the catalog of TCR beta chain sequences, a statistical classification framework was built. In a later analysis, V and J genes were assigned by comparing TCR nucleotide sequences against IMGT/GENE-DB human TR gene sequences. A later analysis assigned CDR3 sequences and most-parsimonious VDJ recombination scenarios with the TCRdist pipeline. In a later analysis, each TCR beta chain was defined by its CDR3 amino acid sequence together with its V-gene family, and reads without a unique V-gene family were excluded. In a later analysis, 450 to 600 highly shared, low-generation-probability nucleotide sequences were removed to address suspected cross-contamination and a sequencing artifact. In a later analysis, a clonal expansion index for each public chain was calculated from normalized within-repertoire ranks of inferred template counts. Generation probabilities in a later analysis came from a VDJ recombination model fitted to out-of-frame rearrangements, and those results were checked against IGoR. In a later analysis, TCR-TCR, TCR-HLA and TCR-CMV co-occurrence was scored with hypergeometric tests, and a repertoire-size bias correction was applied to TCR pairs. In a later analysis, false discovery rates were estimated by permuting HLA or CMV assignments 20 times. In a later analysis, co-occurring TCRs were grouped using DBSCAN, with TCRdist sequence similarity added in when clustering inside HLA-allele-positive subsets. For co-occurrence clustering, repertoires with fewer than 30,000 or more than 120,000 public chains were excluded, along with roughly 5 repertoires with anomalous nucleotide sharing. TCRdb re-hosts the immuneACCESS table, in-frame sequences only. Its copies lack some clones; in the studies checked, an unresolved V gene accounts for under half of them, and the cause for the rest is not known. V and J calls and clone size are copied from that table; D and trimming were computed from the DNA. The sample table contains 200,000 to 300,000 clones; only one count was recorded for 84% of them. More than 1.5% of the sample goes to the ten largest clones.

This TCR was recovered from a woman in her thirties or forties in good health and CMV-seropositive. The sample taken for sequencing was PBMCs. This sequence uses TRBV7-9 and TRBJ1-1; TRBD1 agrees with 8 junctional bases. The CDR3 protein: CASSRTGNEAFF. The nucleotide sequence is TGTGCCAGCAGCCGGACAGGGAATGAAGCTTTCTTT.